What follows are 18 T cell receptor beta chains derived from one specimen sequenced in a study of cytomegalovirus exposure and HLA in healthy donors. This PCR relied on a set of 60 Vbeta primers and 13 Jbeta primers. Sequenced by immunoSEQ multiplex PCR; TCRdb stores in-frame clones only, minus some. The repertoire holds 110,000 or so clones, roughly 67% seen once, with about 8.3% in the top ten. The sequenced material came from PBMCs. The receptors here all came from a man between 18 and 29 years old in good health and CMV-seropositive.

The CDR3 spells CASSEALQGKPTYEQYF. DNA of the CDR3: TGTGCCAGCAGTGAAGCGCTTCAGGGGAAGCCCACCTACGAGCAGTACTTC. V gene TRBV6-1 combines with J gene TRBJ2-5; a possible D gene is TRBD1 (6 bases). The DNA end lines up better with TRBJ2-7; the J call may be wrong. Germline V gene sequence: CDR1 MNHNS, CDR2 SASEGT. The CDR3 runs to 17 residues.

The chain uses TRBV7-2 and TRBJ2-7; 7 positions match TRBD1. Trimming at V came to 7 bases and at J to 2 bases, leaving 11 bases not matched to a gene. Germline CDR1 reads SGHTA; CDR2 reads FQGNSA. The CDR3 totals 15 residues. The CDR3 loop reads CASNEQGTGPYEQYF. The CDR3 DNA is TGTGCCAGCAACGAACAGGGGACCGGTCCCTACGAGCAGTACTTC.

The rearrangement links TRBV11-2 to TRBJ2-1, with 11 bases lining up with TRBD2. CDR3 length equals 17 residues. V gave up 0 bases and J gave up 2 bases; unmatched junction bases: 3. Germline-derived CDR1 and CDR2 are SGHAT and FQNNGV. Here the CDR3 DNA reads TGTGCCAGCAGCTTAGATGGGGGACTAGCGGCCTACAATGAGCAGTTCTTC. Translation: CASSLDGGLAAYNEQFF.

V usage is TRBV11-2 and J usage is TRBJ2-6, with TRBD2 as a possible D gene (7 bases). CDR1 and CDR2 from the germline V gene are SGHAT and FQNNGV. This CDR3 comprises 17 residues. The V end was cut by 7 bases, the J end by 0 bases, with 16 bases between. The CDR3 DNA reads as TGTGCCAGCACACTAGGGGGGGGAAGCTCTGGGGCCAACGTCCTGACTTTC. This sequence encodes CASTLGGGSSGANVLTF.

The chain joins TRBV28 to TRBJ2-1, with TRBD2 as a possible D gene (6 bases). The CDR3 loop spans 14 amino acids. Germline-derived CDR1 and CDR2 are MDHEN and SYDVKM. Trimming removed 4 bases at V and 3 bases at J, with 10 bases between. This CDR3 reads CASSYGGYYNEQFF. CDR3 sequence (DNA): TGTGCCAGCAGTTACGGGGGTTACTACAATGAGCAGTTCTTC.

This clone has only a few counts. The chain uses TRBV5-1 and TRBJ2-7; the D gene is possibly TRBD2 (5 bases). Per the germline V gene, CDR1 is SGHRS and CDR2 is YFSETQ. The CDR3 sequence is 13 residues long. The V end was cut by 4 bases, the J end by 2 bases, with 10 bases between. CDR3 sequence reads: CASSGEPPYEQYF. CDR3 sequence (DNA): TGCGCCAGCAGCGGGGAGCCCCCCTACGAGCAGTACTTC.

V gene TRBV27 combines with J gene TRBJ1-4; the D gene is possibly TRBD1 (5 bases). The CDR3 loop spans 14 amino acids. Germline lookup yields CDR1 MNHEY and CDR2 SMNVEV (reference sequence). Trimming removed 3 bases from V and 12 bases from J, with 17 bases in between. The CDR3 protein is CASSFRRAQGELFF. CDR3 sequence (DNA): TGTGCCAGCAGTTTCAGAAGGGCCCAAGGGGAACTGTTTTTT.

The genes are TRBV18 and TRBJ1-1, with TRBD1 as a possible D gene (5 bases). V was trimmed by 3 bases and J by 9 bases, leaving 14 bases between them. Germline CDR1 reads KGHSH; CDR2 reads LQKENI. CDR3 length: 13 residues. Here the CDR3 DNA reads TGTGCCAGCTCACCGCAGGGAGGTCGGAAAGCTTTCTTT. Translation: CASSPQGGRKAFF.

The rearrangement links TRBV7-6 to TRBJ2-5; no reliable D call. Trimming took off 1 base at V and 7 bases at J, with 10 bases between the two ends. This CDR3 is 13 amino acids long. Per the germline V gene, CDR1 is SGHVS and CDR2 is FNYEAQ. CDR3 sequence: CASSLVDRGTQYF. The CDR3 nucleotides read TGTGCCAGCAGCTTAGTTGACCGAGGGACCCAGTACTTC. The variable domain in full, with the rest retrieved from reference TRBV7-6 and TRBJ2-5, is GAGVSQSPRYKVTKRGQDVALRCDPISGHVSLYWYRQALGQGPEFLTYFNYEAQQDKSGLPNDRFSAERPEGSISTLTIQRTEQRDSAMYRCASSLVDRGTQYFGPGTRLLVL.

V gene TRBV5-1 combines with J gene TRBJ2-7; 15 nucleotides agree with TRBD2. Losses at the gene ends were 3 bases for V and 6 bases for J; bases not matched to a gene: 7. The CDR3 is 16 amino acids. The germline CDR1 and CDR2 sequences are SGHRS and YFSETQ. This CDR3 reads CASSSGGLAGGREQYV. The CDR3 DNA reads TGCGCCAGCAGCTCCGGAGGACTAGCGGGGGGGCGCGAGCAGTACGTC.

The chain recombines TRBV4-1 with TRBJ2-7, with 10 positions matching TRBD2. Germline-derived CDR1 and CDR2 are MGHRA and YSYEKL. The CDR3 has 14 residues. The V and J ends lost 0 bases and 12 bases, in that order; junction bases with no gene match: 8. The CDR3 reads CASSQDRLAGDRYF. The CDR3 coding sequence is TGCGCCAGCAGCCAAGACCGCCTAGCGGGGGACCGGTACTTC.

The gene calls are TRBV6-5 and TRBJ1-4; D is perhaps TRBD1 (5 bases). This CDR3 contains 16 residues. CDR1 and CDR2 from the germline V gene are MNHEY and SVGAGI. V was cut by 0 bases and J by 7 bases, with 15 bases left in between. The CDR3 bases are TGTGCCAGCAGTTACTCGTCAGGAGGGGTTGGTGAAAAACTGTTTTTT. It codes for CASSYSSGGVGEKLFF.

This clone was seen more than once but under ten times. The V and J genes are TRBV2 and TRBJ2-2, with 8 bases lining up with TRBD1. CDR1 is SNHLY and CDR2 is FYNNEI in the germline V gene. This CDR3 contains 16 residues. The V gene end was trimmed by 7 bases and the J gene end by 6 bases; junction bases not matched to a gene: 13. CDR3 residues: CASTDRATRAAGELFF. DNA of the CDR3: TGTGCCAGCACGGACAGGGCGACTCGGGCGGCCGGGGAGCTGTTTTTT.

J is TRBJ1-6 and V is TRBV19; TRBD1 matches at 7 bases. The junction had 9 bases not matched to a gene; V was cut back by 4 bases and J by 0 bases. Germline V CDR1 and CDR2: LNHDA, SQIVND (reference sequence). The CDR3 is 18 residues long. The DNA for the CDR3 is TGTGCCAGTAGTAAAGACAGGGAGGCCCCCTCCTATAATTCACCCCTCCACTTT. It translates to CASSKDREAPSYNSPLHF.

The V call is TRBV9, the J call TRBJ2-6, with D maybe TRBD2 (5 bases). The germline gives CDR1 SGDLS, CDR2 YYNGEE. The V and J ends lost 2 bases and 7 bases respectively, with 16 bases between them. CDR3 length: 16 amino acids. The CDR3 here is CASSVRGSPGANVLTF. Written as DNA, the CDR3 is TGTGCCAGCAGCGTCCGTGGGAGCCCCGGCGCCAACGTCCTGACTTTC.

V usage is TRBV6-5 and J usage is TRBJ2-3; D perhaps matches TRBD1 (5 bases). Germline CDR1 reads MNHEY; CDR2 reads SVGAGI. Trimming stripped 6 bases from V and 2 bases from J, with 12 bases between. The CDR3 is made up of 14 amino acids. The CDR3, as DNA: TGTGCCAGCAGCCCAAACAGGCCCACAGATACGCAGTATTTT. Its translation is CASSPNRPTDTQYF.

This CDR3 reads CASSVGASGYTF. For the CDR3, the DNA is TGTGCCAGCAGTGTGGGGGCTAGTGGCTACACCTTC. V usage is TRBV2 and J usage is TRBJ1-2, with D tentatively TRBD1 (6 bases). The ends were cut back, 4 bases at V and 7 bases at J, with 10 bases in the middle. Germline CDR1 is SNHLY and CDR2 is FYNNEI. This CDR3 contains 12 residues.

The CDR3 protein is CASSLLAGNQETQYF. CDR3 DNA: TGTGCCAGCTCACTTCTCGCGGGGAACCAAGAGACCCAGTACTTC. The chain has TRBV18 and TRBJ2-5, with TRBD2 as a possible D gene (6 bases). Trimming left V 4 bases short and J 0 bases short, with 12 bases between. Germline loops: CDR1 KGHSH, CDR2 LQKENI. This CDR3 is 15 amino acids long. Together with reference TRBV18 and TRBJ2-5, the CDR3 gives the full variable domain: NAGVMQNPRHLVRRRGQEARLRCSPMKGHSHVYWYRQLPEEGLKFMVYLQKENIIDESGMPKERFSAEFPKEGPSILRIQQVVRGDSAAYFCASSLLAGNQETQYFGPGTRLLVL.